This T cell receptor beta chain emerged from a study of T cells in Graves' hyperthyroidism and ophthalmopathy. Patients were aged 18 to 65, had disease duration under 2 months, and had newly diagnosed hyperthyroidism. RNA transcripts were the template for amplifying TCR beta CDR3 regions. During a first-round RT-PCR of the TCR CDR3, the HTBI primer set was used. MiXCR, applied by TCRdb to the multiplex PCR reads, yields one record per CDR3 protein. In the table there are approximately 740,000 distinct CDR3 sequences, 14% of which are singletons. Details on this clonotype: A much larger clonotype is one base distant, so this may be a read error.

CDR1 and CDR2 from the germline V gene are MGHRA and YSYEKL. The CDR3 is 17 amino acids. What was sequenced was blood. V and J are TRBV4-1 and TRBJ2-1; D perhaps matches TRBD2 (5 bases). The closer fit of TRBJ2-7 to the DNA end suggests the J call may be wrong. This receptor was obtained from a woman aged 18-30 years with Graves' hyperthyroidism. For the CDR3, the DNA is TGCGCCAGCAGCCCGACCAGCGGAGTTGATTCCTACAATGAGCAGTACTTC. This sequence encodes CASSPTSGVDSYNEQYF.